One TCR beta chain is described in this entry. The target antigen is unknown. Germline trimming cut 2 bases from V and 7 bases from J; bases unmatched to any gene: 2. This CDR3 comprises 14 residues. The germline V gene encodes CDR1 SGDLS and CDR2 YYNGEE. The sample comes from a study of shared clonotypes between healthy human individuals. TCRdb's copy holds only in-frame clones and misses some; the assay was immunoSEQ multiplex PCR. The data contain over a million clones, roughly 96% of them seen just once; the ten biggest clones take up over 1%. Study findings and constraints: For sorted subsets, rarefaction showed incomplete sequencing despite large depth.

This sequence originates from a man aged 25-45 years in good health. This sequence joins TRBV9 and TRBJ2-2; TRBD1 aligns across 10 bases. Sequencing was carried out using naive CD4+ T cells sorted from blood. As to subset: CD45RA+ positively selected. The CDR3 nucleotides read TGTGCCAGCAGCGTCGGACAGGGGGTCGGGGAGCTGTTTTTT. Encoded protein: CASSVGQGVGELFF. Combining the CDR3 with reference TRBV9 and TRBJ2-2 gives the whole variable domain DSGVTQTPKHLITATGQRVTLRCSPRSGDLSVYWYQQSLDQGLQFLIQYYNGEERAKGNILERFSAQQFPDLHSELNLSSLELGDSALYFCASSVGQGVGELFFGEGSRLTVL.